Listed below are T cell receptor beta chains from one sample, sequenced in a study of shared clonotypes between healthy human individuals. TCRdb's table, derived via immunoSEQ multiplex PCR, lists solely in-frame clones and lacks some. Among approximately 2.1 million clones listed, 80% to 95% were seen once. The source material was naive CD4+ T cells from PBMCs. The receptors stem from a man aged 18 to 29 in good health. Some clones in this sample may be carry-over from other donors' samples. CDR3s include the opening cysteine and the closing phenylalanine or tryptophan. The D gene is left open where the match is weak. A row's size may be missing; if present it is once, few, many or a size class.

J gene,clone size,D gene,V gene,CDR3 DNA,CDR3 protein
TRBJ2-5,.,.,TRBV7-3,TGTGCCAGCAGCCAAGAGGGGGGCCAAGAGACCCAGTACTTC,CASSQEGGQETQYF
TRBJ1-1,.,TRBD1,TRBV28,TGTGCCAGCAGTTTTGGGACAGGGGGCATCACTGAAGCTTTCTTT,CASSFGTGGITEAFF
TRBJ2-7,.,TRBD2,TRBV28,TGTGCCAGCAGTTTTCTTAGCGGGAGCAGCGAGCAGTACTTC,CASSFLSGSSEQYF
TRBJ2-2,once,.,TRBV7-3,TGTGCCAGCTCACTCAGCGGCAACACCGGGGAGCTGTTTTTT,CASSLSGNTGELFF
TRBJ2-3,.,TRBD2,TRBV7-2,TGTGCCAGCAGCTTTAGGGCCAGGGGACTAGCACTTGGCGATACGCAGTATTTT,CASSFRARGLALGDTQYF
TRBJ1-1,.,.,TRBV6-5,TGTGCCAGCAGACCCGGGACAACAGGCGAAGCTTTCTTT,CASRPGTTGEAFF
TRBJ1-2,.,.,TRBV5-4,TGTGCCAGCAGCCCGGGATATGGCTACACCTTC,CASSPGYGYTF
TRBJ1-2,.,TRBD1,TRBV11-2,TGTGCCAGCAGCCAAGGCCCCACAGGGGTATACGGCTACACCTTC,CASSQGPTGVYGYTF
TRBJ2-2,.,.,TRBV9,TGTGCCAGCAGCGAAGACAGGATCACCGGGGAGCTGTTTTTT,CASSEDRITGELFF
TRBJ2-3,.,.,TRBV4-1,TGCGCCAGCAGCCATTTCACAGATACGCAGTATTTT,CASSHFTDTQYF
TRBJ2-1,.,.,TRBV7-3,TGTGCCAGCAGCGGAAGGGCTAGCGCCAACAATGAGCAGTTCTTC,CASSGRASANNEQFF
TRBJ2-5,.,.,TRBV21-1,TGTGCCAGCAGCAGGTCGGACAGGGTTGAAGAGACCCAGTACTTC,CASSRSDRVEETQYF
TRBJ1-2,.,.,TRBV27,TGTGCCAGCAGCCCAGCGGGCAACCGGAGGGGCTACACCTTC,CASSPAGNRRGYTF
TRBJ2-2,.,TRBD2,TRBV5-1,TGCGCCAGCAGCTCGGTTAGCGGGATTCCCGGGGAGCTGTTTTTT,CASSSVSGIPGELFF
TRBJ2-3,.,.,TRBV6-5,TGTGCCAGCAGTTCGGTGGGACCCGCTCCTACGCAGTATTTT,CASSSVGPAPTQYF
TRBJ2-1,once,.,TRBV11-2,TGTGCCAGCAGCTTAAATTCGGTTACTCTTTTTGATGAGCAGTTCTTC,CASSLNSVTLFDEQFF
TRBJ2-1,.,.,TRBV29-1,TGCAGCGTTGAAAAAGGTGGATGGGGTGAGCAGTTCTTC,CSVEKGGWGEQFF
TRBJ2-1,once,TRBD1,TRBV5-4,TGTGCCAGCAGCCCTAGGACAGGGGGCGCGGGTATCAATGAGCAGTTCTTC,CASSPRTGGAGINEQFF
TRBJ2-1,.,.,TRBV7-2,TGTGCCAGCAGCTTACCCAGGCCGTCGTGGGAGCAGTTCTTC,CASSLPRPSWEQFF
TRBJ2-2,.,.,TRBV12-5,TGTGCTAGTGGTTTGAATCCGACTCGGGGCGGGGAGCTGTTTTTT,CASGLNPTRGGELFF
TRBJ1-4,once,.,TRBV7-2,TGTGCCAGCAGCTTAGGTGGGGCGGGGGAAAAACTGTTTTTT,CASSLGGAGEKLFF
TRBJ2-5,.,TRBD2,TRBV9,TGTGCCAGCAGCGACCCGGGGGGGGCTAGTGAGACCCAGTACTTC,CASSDPGGASETQYF
TRBJ1-3,.,.,TRBV5-6,TGTGCCAGCAGCTTGGTTGGCAGGGGCAACTCTGGAAACACCATATATTTT,CASSLVGRGNSGNTIYF
TRBJ1-1,few,TRBD1,TRBV19,TGTGCCAGTAGTATCGGGACAGGGAGGGACACTGAAGCTTTCTTT,CASSIGTGRDTEAFF
TRBJ1-3,.,.,TRBV2,TGTGCCAGCAGCGAAGACGGAACTGGAAACACCATATATTTT,CASSEDGTGNTIYF
TRBJ2-7,.,TRBD2,TRBV5-6,TGTGCCAGCAGCATTAGCGGGAGGGCCTCCTACGAGCAGTACTTC,CASSISGRASYEQYF
TRBJ2-7,.,.,TRBV28,TGTGCCAGCTCTAGCCGGGACAGCGGGGTTAGAAGGTACTTC,CASSSRDSGVRRYF